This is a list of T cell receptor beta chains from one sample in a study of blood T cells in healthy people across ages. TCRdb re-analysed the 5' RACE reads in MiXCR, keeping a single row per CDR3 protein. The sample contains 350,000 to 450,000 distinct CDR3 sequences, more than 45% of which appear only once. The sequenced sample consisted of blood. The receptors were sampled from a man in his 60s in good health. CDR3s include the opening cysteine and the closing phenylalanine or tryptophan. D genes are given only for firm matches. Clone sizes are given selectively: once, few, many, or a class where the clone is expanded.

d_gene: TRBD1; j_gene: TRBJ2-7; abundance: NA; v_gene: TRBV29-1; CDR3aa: CSVCRGMGYEQYF; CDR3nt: TGCAGCGTTTGCAGGGGGATGGGTTACGAGCAGTACTTC
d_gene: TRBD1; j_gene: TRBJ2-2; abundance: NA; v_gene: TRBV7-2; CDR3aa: CASSLARGQAGELFF; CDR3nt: TGTGCCAGCAGCTTAGCGCGGGGACAGGCCGGGGAGCTGTTTTTT
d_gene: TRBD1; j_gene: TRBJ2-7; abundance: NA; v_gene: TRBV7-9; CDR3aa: CASNRKTGGEHEQYF; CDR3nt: TGTGCCAGCAACCGGAAGACAGGGGGCGAACACGAGCAGTACTTC
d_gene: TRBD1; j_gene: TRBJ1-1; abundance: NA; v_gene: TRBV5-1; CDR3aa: CASSPSTGDMNTEAFF; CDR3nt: TGCGCCAGCAGCCCATCGACAGGGGATATGAACACTGAAGCTTTCTTT
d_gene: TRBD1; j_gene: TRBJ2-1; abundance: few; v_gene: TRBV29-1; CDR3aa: CSVETDRSYNEQFF; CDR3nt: TGCAGCGTGGAAACGGACAGGTCCTACAATGAGCAGTTCTTC
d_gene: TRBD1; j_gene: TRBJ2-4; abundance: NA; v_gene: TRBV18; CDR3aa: CASSLYPTGSAKNIQYF; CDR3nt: TGTGCCAGCTCACTCTATCCGACAGGGTCCGCCAAAAACATTCAGTACTTC
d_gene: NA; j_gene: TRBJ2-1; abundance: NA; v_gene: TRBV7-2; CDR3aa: CASSRDFREQFF; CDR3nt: TGTGCCAGCAGCCGGGACTTCCGAGAGCAGTTCTTC
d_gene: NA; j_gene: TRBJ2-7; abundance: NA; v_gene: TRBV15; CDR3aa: CATSSAQGLYYEQYF; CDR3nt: TGTGCCACCAGCAGTGCACAGGGACTCTACTACGAGCAGTACTTC
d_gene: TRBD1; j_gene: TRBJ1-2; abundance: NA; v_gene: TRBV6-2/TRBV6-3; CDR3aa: CASRPGTGAYYGYTF; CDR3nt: TGTGCCAGCAGACCCGGGACAGGAGCTTATTATGGCTACACCTTC
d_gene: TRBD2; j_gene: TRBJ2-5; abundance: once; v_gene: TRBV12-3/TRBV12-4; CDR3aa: CASGAGEETQYF; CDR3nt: TGTGCCAGCGGAGCGGGGGAAGAGACCCAGTACTTC
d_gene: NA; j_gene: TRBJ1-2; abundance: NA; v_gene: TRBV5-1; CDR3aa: CASSLQGPGGYTF; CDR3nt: TGCGCCAGCAGCTTACAAGGGCCGGGTGGCTACACCTTC
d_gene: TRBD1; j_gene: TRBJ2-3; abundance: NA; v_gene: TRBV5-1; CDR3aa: CASTTGAHGDTQYF; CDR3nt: TGCGCCAGCACCACAGGGGCCCACGGAGATACGCAGTATTTT
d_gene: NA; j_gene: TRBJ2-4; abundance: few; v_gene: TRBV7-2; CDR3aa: CASSLTQVAKNIQYF; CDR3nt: TGTGCCAGCAGCTTAACCCAGGTAGCCAAAAACATTCAGTACTTC
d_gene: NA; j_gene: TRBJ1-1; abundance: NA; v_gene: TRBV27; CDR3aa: CASSLSRMNTEAFF; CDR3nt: TGTGCCAGCAGTCTATCGCGGATGAACACTGAAGCTTTCTTT
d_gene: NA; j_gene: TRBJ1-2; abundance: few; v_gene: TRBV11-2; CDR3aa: CASSENREGYTF; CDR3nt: TGTGCCAGCAGCGAAAACAGGGAGGGCTACACCTTC
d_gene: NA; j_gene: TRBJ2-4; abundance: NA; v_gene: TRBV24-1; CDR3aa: CATSDPTSPPGTRGRYF; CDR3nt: TGTGCCACCAGTGACCCAACTAGCCCCCCTGGGACCAGGGGTCGGTACTTC
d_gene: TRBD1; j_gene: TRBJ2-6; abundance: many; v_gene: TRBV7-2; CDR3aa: CASSPGGSGANVLTF; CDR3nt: TGTGCCAGCAGCCCAGGGGGCTCGGGGGCCAACGTCCTGACTTTC
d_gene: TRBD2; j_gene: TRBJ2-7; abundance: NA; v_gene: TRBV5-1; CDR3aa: CASSSASGSLGEQYF; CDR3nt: TGCGCCAGCAGCTCGGCTAGCGGGAGTCTGGGCGAGCAGTACTTC
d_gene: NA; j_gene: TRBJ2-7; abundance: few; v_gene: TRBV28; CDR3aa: CASSLPGAPYEQYF; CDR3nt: TGTGCCAGCAGTTTACCGGGAGCCCCCTACGAGCAGTACTTC
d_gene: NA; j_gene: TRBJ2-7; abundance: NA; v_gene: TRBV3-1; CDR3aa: CASSQRGGSYEQYF; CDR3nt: TGTGCCAGCAGCCAAAGGGGAGGTTCCTACGAGCAGTACTTC
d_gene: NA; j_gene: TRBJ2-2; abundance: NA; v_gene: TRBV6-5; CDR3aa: CASSHTTGELFF; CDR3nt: TGTGCCAGCAGCCACACCACCGGGGAGCTGTTTTTT
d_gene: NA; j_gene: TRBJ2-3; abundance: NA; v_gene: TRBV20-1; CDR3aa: CSARVRQAGPTDTQYF; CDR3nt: TGCAGTGCTAGAGTCCGACAGGCAGGTCCGACAGATACGCAGTATTTT
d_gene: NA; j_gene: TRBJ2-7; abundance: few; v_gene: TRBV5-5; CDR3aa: CASSLANTAFYEQYF; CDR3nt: TGTGCCAGCAGCTTGGCAAACACGGCTTTCTACGAGCAGTACTTC
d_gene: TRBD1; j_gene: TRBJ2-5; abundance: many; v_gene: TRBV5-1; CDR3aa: CASNPTGGNEQYF; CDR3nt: TGCGCCAGCAACCCCACAGGGGGGAATGAGCAGTACTTC
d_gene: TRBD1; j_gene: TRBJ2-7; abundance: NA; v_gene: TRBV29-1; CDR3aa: CSVHRGPYEQYF; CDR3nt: TGCAGCGTCCACAGGGGCCCCTACGAGCAGTACTTC
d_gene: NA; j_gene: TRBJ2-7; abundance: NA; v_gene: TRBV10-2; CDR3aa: CASSGSMGARDEQYF; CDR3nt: TGCGCCAGCAGTGGTTCGATGGGGGCGCGAGACGAGCAGTACTTC
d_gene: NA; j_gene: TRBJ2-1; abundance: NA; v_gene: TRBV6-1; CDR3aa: CASRQLHDGRGVSYNEQFF; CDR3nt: TGTGCCAGCAGGCAGTTACACGATGGTAGGGGGGTCTCCTACAATGAGCAGTTCTTC
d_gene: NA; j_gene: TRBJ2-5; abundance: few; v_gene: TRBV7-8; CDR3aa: CASSQHGSEAQYF; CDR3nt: TGTGCCAGCAGCCAACACGGAAGTGAGGCCCAGTACTTC
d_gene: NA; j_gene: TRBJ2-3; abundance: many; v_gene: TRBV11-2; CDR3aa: CASSSTLRDTQYF; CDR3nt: TGTGCCAGCAGCTCCACTCTTAGGGATACGCAGTATTTT
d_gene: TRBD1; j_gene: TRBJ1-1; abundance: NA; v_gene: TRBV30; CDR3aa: CAWGRGLGTEAFF; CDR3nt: TGTGCCTGGGGCAGGGGGCTGGGCACTGAAGCTTTCTTT
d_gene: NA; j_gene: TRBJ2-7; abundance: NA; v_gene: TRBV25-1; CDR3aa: CVSSEGQSFSYEQYF; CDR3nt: TGTGTCAGCAGTGAAGGACAGAGTTTCTCCTACGAGCAGTACTTC